Detailed here is one T cell receptor beta chain. The data originate from a study of blood T cell repertoires in COVID-19. V lost 8 bases to trimming and J lost 8 bases, with 15 bases between them. The CDR3 covers 12 residues. CDR1 and CDR2 (germline): MDHEN, SYDVKM. Sequenced by immunoSEQ multiplex PCR; TCRdb stores in-frame clones only, minus some. The sample yields 200,000 to 250,000 clones, roughly 92% seen once. Source material: peripheral blood. The chain has TRBV28 and TRBJ1-2; possibly TRBD1 for D (5 bases). This TCR came from a man aged 55 to 70 with COVID-19, enrolled during active disease. The DNA for the CDR3 is TGTGCCAGCCTACTAACAGGAAACGGCTACACCTTC. Residues: CASLLTGNGYTF.